A single sample gave rise to the 10 T cell receptor beta chains below, sequenced in a study of identical twins. TCRdb reprocessed the 5' RACE reads via MiXCR and lists one record per CDR3 protein. The sample gives around 960,000 distinct CDR3 sequences, 12% of which show up once; about 1.6% is in the top ten. Another study also made use of these data, one on yellow fever vaccine responses in identical twins.

Material for sequencing was PBMCs. Receptors were obtained from a woman younger than 30 in good health.

The genes are TRBV4-1 and TRBJ2-6; TRBD1 agrees at 9 bases. The CDR3 consists of 18 residues. V was pared by 5 bases and J by 2 bases, with 10 bases of the junction left unmatched. CDR1 is MGHRA and CDR2 is YSYEKL in the germline V gene. The CDR3 reads CASSYSGTGLAGANVLTF. The CDR3 nucleotides are TGCGCCAGCAGCTACTCCGGGACAGGGTTAGCTGGGGCCAACGTCCTGACTTTC.

There are many counts of this clonotype. CDR3 sequence (DNA): TGTGCCAGCAGTTTCTTGGAGATCGCCGGCGGGGAGCTGTTTTTT. It translates to CASSFLEIAGGELFF. The chain recombines TRBV12-3 or TRBV12-4 with TRBJ2-2, with D unclear. The CDR3 contains 15 residues. V was trimmed by 3 bases and J by 7 bases, leaving 15 bases between them.

The sample holds a few counts of this clonotype. This chain connects TRBV20-1 to TRBJ2-1, with TRBD1 matching 8 bases. The CDR3 is made up of 14 amino acids. The germline CDR1 and CDR2 sequences are DFQATT and SNEGSKA (reference sequence). After removal of 4 bases from V and 4 bases from J, the junction contained 6 bases not matched to a gene. Here the CDR3 DNA reads TGCAGTGCTATATCCGGGACAGGTTACAATGAGCAGTTCTTC. Translation gives CSAISGTGYNEQFF.

This clonotype was seen only a few times. This chain uses TRBV20-1 with TRBJ2-7, with a weak D call TRBD1 (7 bases). The CDR3 totals 13 residues. Germline V lookup: CDR1 DFQATT, CDR2 SNEGSKA (reference sequence). V was cut by 1 base and J by 7 bases, with 14 bases left in between. Here the CDR3 reads CSARVRGDWEQYV. The CDR3 DNA reads TGCAGTGCTAGAGTCAGGGGGGATTGGGAGCAGTACGTC.

This clonotype was seen repeatedly, ten times or more. CDR3 coding DNA: TGTGCCATCCGGACGGCTAGCACAGATACGCAGTATTTT. As protein: CAIRTASTDTQYF. The rearrangement joins TRBV10-3 to TRBJ2-3; D unclear. V lost 8 bases and J lost 0, with 9 bases in between. Germline CDR1 and CDR2: ENHRY and SYGVKD. The CDR3 consists of 13 residues.

This clonotype appeared a few times. The J gene is TRBJ1-1, the V gene TRBV5-1; 9 nucleotides match TRBD1. Germline CDR1 and CDR2: SGHRS and YFSETQ. Losses at the gene ends were 4 bases for V and 0 bases for J; bases not matched to a gene: 7. The CDR3 is made up of 16 amino acids. The CDR3 here is CASSNRDRALNTEAFF. The CDR3 nucleotides are TGCGCCAGCAGCAACCGGGACAGGGCATTGAACACTGAAGCTTTCTTT.

The J gene is TRBJ2-3, the V gene TRBV6-2 or TRBV6-3, with TRBD2 matching 7 bases. The CDR3 runs 16 residues. The V gene end was trimmed by 6 bases and the J gene end by 2 bases; junction bases not matched to a gene: 11. From germline, CDR1 is MNHEY and CDR2 SVGEGT. This CDR3 is CASRSPGTTYTDTQYF. The CDR3 DNA is TGTGCCAGCAGGAGCCCCGGGACTACCTACACAGATACGCAGTATTTT.

CDR3 DNA: TGCAGTGCCCAAGGACTAGCGGGGGTCCCAGAAACAAACACAGATACGCAGTATTTT. It is translated as CSAQGLAGVPETNTDTQYF. The chain uses TRBV20-1 and TRBJ2-3, with 13 bases lining up with TRBD2. CDR3 length: 19 residues. The V and J ends lost 6 bases and 2 bases, in that order; junction bases with no gene match: 17. Germline loops: CDR1 DFQATT, CDR2 SNEGSKA (reference sequence).

Ten or more counts support this clonotype. The chain joins TRBV12-3 or TRBV12-4 to TRBJ2-4; D is unclear. CDR3 length equals 15 residues. Trimming took 4 bases from V and 3 from J, leaving 13 bases between them. CDR3: CASSYSGSGKNIQYF. CDR3 nucleotides: TGTGCCAGCAGTTATTCCGGCAGTGGCAAAAACATTCAGTACTTC.

This clonotype was picked up many times. This rearrangement joins TRBV28 to TRBJ2-1; TRBD2 is a possible D gene (5 bases). The V end lost 1 base, the J end lost 9 bases, and 13 bases lay between the germline ends. The germline gives CDR1 MDHEN, CDR2 SYDVKM. The CDR3 is made up of 14 amino acids. The CDR3 spells CASSLYGGLAEQFF. Here the CDR3 DNA reads TGTGCCAGCAGTTTATATGGCGGGTTGGCTGAGCAGTTCTTC.